This TCR beta chain was profiled in a study of Tregs in tolerant kidney transplant recipients. About this clone: Its antigen remains unidentified. Read data end 3 residues before the CDR3 end; the end is taken from the germline J gene.

Recipients received nonmyeloablative bone marrow transplants from related graft donors, with transient mixed chimerism. Unstimulated regulatory T cells (CD4+CD25+CD127-), CD4+CD25- non-regulatory cells, CD4 and CD8 cells were FACS-sorted from thawed PBMCs. V was pared by 5 bases and J by 6 bases, with 6 bases of the junction left unmatched. The CDR3 extends over 13 amino acids. Germline CDR1 and CDR2: ENHRY and SYGVKD. The method was immunoSEQ multiplex PCR; TCRdb's version includes in-frame clones alone and lacks a portion of them. In total, the table holds 20,000 to 30,000 clones. Overall study findings and caveats: Nucleotide sequences could not be compared across some patients' samples due to primer changes. Tolerant patients' donor-specific Tregs expanded beyond overall Tregs, suggesting antigen-driven growth.

This chain joins TRBV10-3 and TRBJ1-2, with 7 bases matching TRBD1. This TCR was recovered from a human patient who received a combined kidney and bone marrow transplant. The T cells may partly be graft donor cells. The sample was CD4+ T cells from blood (PBMCs), taken 6 months after the transplant. The sequenced CDR3 bases are TGTGCCATCAGTCATTTAGGGGGCGATGGC. The encoded protein is CAISHLGGDG. The full CDR3 is CAISHLGGDGYTF.